What follows are 26 T cell receptor beta chains derived from one specimen sequenced in a study of blood T cell repertoires in COVID-19. Sequencing used immunoSEQ multiplex PCR; TCRdb keeps in-frame clones, though not all of them. The sample shows about 240,000 clones, 80% to 90% of them seen only once. What was sequenced was PBMCs or T cells enriched from blood (not recorded which). The receptors shown here come from a woman in her 30s who had recovered from COVID-19.

The chain combines TRBV7-3 with TRBJ1-2; D not certain. CDR1 and CDR2 from the germline V gene are SGHTA and FQGTGA. With 3 bases removed from V and 0 bases from J, the gap between germline ends came to 11 bases. This CDR3 is built from 15 residues. The CDR3 is CASSLDGLSNYGYTF. CDR3 nucleotide sequence: TGTGCCAGCAGCTTGGACGGACTTTCTAACTATGGCTACACCTTC. The variable domain in full, completed from reference TRBV7-3 and TRBJ1-2, reads GAGVSQTPSNKVTEKGKYVELRCDPISGHTALYWYRQSLGQGPEFLIYFQGTGAADDSGLPNDRFFAVRPEGSVSTLKIQRTERGDSAVYLCASSLDGLSNYGYTFGSGTRLTVV.

This chain uses TRBV7-2 with TRBJ1-5; D is undetermined. Trimming took off 5 bases at V and 2 bases at J, with 10 bases between the two ends. The CDR3 spans 14 residues. CDR1 is SGHTA, CDR2 FQGNSA, per germline. The CDR3 is CASSPNKGNQPQHF. The CDR3 region has the DNA TGTGCCAGCAGCCCAAACAAAGGCAATCAGCCCCAGCATTTT.

This chain uses TRBV5-8 with TRBJ1-6; perhaps TRBD1 as D (5 bases). Per the germline V gene, CDR1 is SGHTS and CDR2 is YDEGEE. V was trimmed by 0 bases and J by 6 bases, leaving 10 bases between them. The CDR3 covers 15 residues. Written as DNA, the CDR3 is TGTGCCAGCAGCTTGGTTCCAGGGCGTAATTCACCCCTCCACTTT. Its protein product is CASSLVPGRNSPLHF.

The chain couples TRBV30 to TRBJ2-5, with D unresolved. From germline, CDR1 is GTSNPN and CDR2 SVGIG (reference sequence). This CDR3 is 13 amino acids long. Trimming removed 1 base at V and 2 bases at J, with 8 bases between. Written as DNA, the CDR3 is TGTGCCTGGAGTGGAGCAGGACAAGAGACCCAGTACTTC. It is translated as CAWSGAGQETQYF.

This clone appeared a single time. This chain connects TRBV5-4 to TRBJ1-1; D is uncertain. The CDR3 extends over 15 amino acids. The ends were cut back, 4 bases at V and 1 base at J, with 14 bases in the middle. Germline V CDR1 and CDR2: SGHNT, YYREEE (reference sequence). The CDR3 reads CASSRGYSENTEAFF. The CDR3 bases are TGTGCCAGCAGCCGAGGGTACTCGGAGAACACTGAAGCTTTCTTT.

The CDR3 reads CASSLPNREQYF. CDR3 nucleotide sequence: TGTGCCAGCAGCTTACCCAACCGGGAGCAGTACTTC. J is TRBJ2-7 and V is TRBV7-2; D is unresolved. CDR1 and CDR2 (germline): SGHTA, FQGNSA. CDR3 length: 12 residues. V shed 2 bases and J shed 7 bases, with 9 bases lying between them.

V is TRBV4-2 and J is TRBJ2-1, with 7 positions matching TRBD2. The CDR3 totals 17 residues. Germline V CDR1 and CDR2: LGHNA, YNFKEQ. V lost 0 bases and J lost 10; bases outside the gene matches: 15. The DNA for the CDR3 is TGTGCCAGCAGCCAAGAAAATGGACTAGTCTGGGGACGGGAGCAGTTCTTC. This sequence encodes CASSQENGLVWGREQFF.

The chain is built from TRBV3-1 (or the pseudogene TRBV3-2) and TRBJ1-2, with 9 bases fitting TRBD1. This CDR3 contains 15 residues. The trim removed 4 bases at V and 4 bases at J, leaving 7 bases unmatched. Germline values: CDR1 LGHDT, CDR2 YNNKEL (reference sequence). The DNA of the CDR3 is TGTGCCAGCAGCCCCGGGACAGGGACTTCCTATGGCTACACCTTC. Its translation is CASSPGTGTSYGYTF.

The sample holds many counts of this clone. The V gene is TRBV9, the J gene TRBJ1-6; D remains unclear. There are 14 residues in the CDR3. Trimming left V 3 bases short and J 7 bases short, with 11 bases between. The germline V gene has CDR1 SGDLS and CDR2 YYNGEE. CDR3: CASSARFENSPLHF. Written as DNA, the CDR3 is TGTGCCAGCAGCGCAAGATTCGAGAATTCACCCCTCCACTTT.

J is TRBJ2-1 and V is TRBV29-1; 11 nucleotides align to TRBD2. Looked up from germline, CDR1 is SQVTM and CDR2 is ANQGSEA. With 6 bases clipped from V and 8 bases from J, the junction kept 6 bases outside the gene matches. The length of the CDR3 is 13 residues. Here the CDR3 DNA reads TGCAGCGTGGGGACTAGCGGTAAAGATGAGCAGTTCTTC. Protein sequence: CSVGTSGKDEQFF.

J is TRBJ1-4 and V is TRBV4-3; the match to TRBD1 covers 7 bases. The CDR3 runs to 14 residues. V gave up 1 base and J gave up 6 bases; unmatched junction bases: 2. Germline V gene data show CDR1 as LGHNA and CDR2 as YSLEER. CDR3 region: CASSQGQGDEKLFF. In nucleotides, the CDR3 is TGCGCCAGCAGCCAAGGACAGGGTGATGAAAAACTGTTTTTT.

This clone was found a few times. V is TRBV6-5 and J is TRBJ1-1, with a tentative D call TRBD1 (6 bases). Germline V CDR1 and CDR2: MNHEY, SVGAGI. The CDR3 spans 15 residues. Trimming removed 5 bases from V and 2 bases from J, with 15 bases in between. The DNA for the CDR3 is TGTGCCAGCAGTATTTCAAGGGGGACAAACACTGAAGCTTTCTTT. Translating it yields CASSISRGTNTEAFF.

This clone was seen once. The chain is built from TRBV18 and TRBJ1-5; D is undetermined. CDR3 size: 14 residues. The V end lost 3 bases, the J end lost 4 bases, and 10 bases lay between the germline ends. Germline V gives CDR1 KGHSH, CDR2 LQKENI. CDR3 in DNA: TGTGCCAGCTCACCGGCAGGATCAAATCAGCCCCAGCATTTT. It specifies CASSPAGSNQPQHF.

V usage is TRBV5-6 and J usage is TRBJ1-2; tentative D call: TRBD1 (5 bases). The V gene's germline CDR1 is SGHDT and CDR2 YYEEEE. The V and J ends lost 0 bases and 2 bases respectively, with 8 bases between them. This CDR3 comprises 14 residues. CDR3 nucleotide sequence: TGTGCCAGCAGCTTGGTAGGGGCCAACTATGGCTACACCTTC. It yields the protein CASSLVGANYGYTF.

This clone was seen only once. This chain connects TRBV20-1 to TRBJ2-7; D is perhaps TRBD2 (6 bases). The CDR3 has 11 amino acids. Between the trimmed V and J ends, which lost 5 bases and 4 bases, there was a span of 9 bases. CDR1 and CDR2 (germline): DFQATT, SNEGSKA (reference sequence). Here the CDR3 DNA reads TGCAGTGCTGGGACTCTTTACGAGCAGTACTTC. Its translation: CSAGTLYEQYF.

This clone came up once. The chain recombines TRBV28 with TRBJ2-1; the match to TRBD2 covers 8 bases. J was trimmed by 1 base and V by 2 bases; bases with no gene match: 7. The CDR3 sequence is 17 residues long. Germline CDR1 and CDR2: MDHEN and SYDVKM. DNA of the CDR3: TGTGCCAGCAGTTTAGGGCTAGCGGGCCCTTCCTACAATGAGCAGTTCTTC. Protein: CASSLGLAGPSYNEQFF.

V gene TRBV6-2 or TRBV6-3 combines with J gene TRBJ1-1; D call uncertain. Germline-derived CDR1 and CDR2 are MNHEY and SVGEGT. The CDR3 loop spans 15 amino acids. V lost 1 base to trimming and J lost 7 bases, with 16 bases between them. The CDR3 nucleotides are TGTGCCAGCAGTTACTTAACGGCCCTAGGAGGTGAAGCTTTCTTT. Residues: CASSYLTALGGEAFF.

On this clone itself: Other DNA sequences in the sample encode the same CDR3. The chain links TRBV3-1 (or the pseudogene TRBV3-2) to TRBJ1-5, with TRBD1 as a possible D gene (5 bases). Trimming removed 4 bases at V and 4 bases at J, with 8 bases between. Germline values: CDR1 LGHDT, CDR2 YNNKEL (reference sequence). The CDR3 consists of 13 residues. For the CDR3, the DNA is TGTGCCAGCAGCCTGGACAAAAATCAGCCCCAGCATTTT. Translation: CASSLDKNQPQHF.

This clone was counted only a few times. Other DNA sequences of this sample code for an identical CDR3. This chain joins TRBV7-2 and TRBJ1-2; D gene ambiguous. CDR1 and CDR2 (germline): SGHTA, FQGNSA. This CDR3 is 13 amino acids long. The V end lost 0 bases, the J end lost 8 bases, and 10 bases lay between the germline ends. The CDR3: CASSLAGSGGYTF. The CDR3 DNA sequence: TGTGCCAGCAGCTTAGCAGGCTCGGGGGGCTACACCTTC.

This chain connects TRBV11-2 to TRBJ2-1; 9 bases line up with TRBD1. The germline V gene encodes CDR1 SGHAT and CDR2 FQNNGV. This CDR3 has 14 amino acids. V gave up 6 bases and J gave up 9 bases; unmatched junction bases: 9. The CDR3 sequence: CASRRDRVSGEQFF. CDR3 DNA: TGTGCCAGCAGACGGGACAGGGTAAGTGGTGAGCAGTTCTTC.

The genes are TRBV5-8 and TRBJ2-2; tentative D call: TRBD2 (7 bases). The CDR3 runs 17 residues. Trimming took off 4 bases at V and 1 base at J, with 17 bases between the two ends. The germline V gene has CDR1 SGHTS and CDR2 YDEGEE. The CDR3 DNA follows: TGTGCCAGCAGCCCCAATTGGGGGGGCGGGAACACCGGGGAGCTGTTTTTT. This translates into CASSPNWGGGNTGELFF.

This chain uses TRBV28 with TRBJ2-1, with D possibly matching TRBD2 (5 bases). Trimming took off 5 bases at V and 9 bases at J, with 14 bases between the two ends. CDR1 is MDHEN and CDR2 is SYDVKM in the germline V gene. The CDR3 covers 13 residues. The CDR3 bases are TGTGCCAGCAGTCCCCCCGGGGTGGGTGAGCAGTTCTTC. Translated, it gives CASSPPGVGEQFF. Using reference TRBV28 and TRBJ2-1 for the parts outside the CDR3, the full variable domain is DVKVTQSSRYLVKRTGEKVFLECVQDMDHENMFWYRQDPGLGLRLIYFSYDVKMKEKGDIPEGYSVSREKKERFSLILESASTNQTSMYLCASSPPGVGEQFFGPGTRLTVL.

The table lists this clone with a count of one. This chain links TRBV5-1 with TRBJ2-1; TRBD2 matches at 7 bases. The trim removed 0 bases at V and 10 bases at J, leaving 10 bases unmatched. The germline CDR1 and CDR2 sequences are SGHRS and YFSETQ. The CDR3 consists of 15 residues. DNA of the CDR3: TGCGCCAGCAGCTTGGTCGGAACTAGCGCAAGAGAGCAGTTCTTC. Translation gives CASSLVGTSAREQFF.

The rearrangement uses TRBV25-1 and TRBJ2-2, with 7 bases that match TRBD2. The length of the CDR3 is 16 residues. CDR1 and CDR2 (germline): MGHDK, SYGVNS. V shed 3 bases, J shed 0 bases, and the junction held 4 bases outside the gene matches. The CDR3 coding sequence is TGTGCCAGCAGTGATGACGGGAGGACGAACACCGGGGAGCTGTTTTTT. Protein product: CASSDDGRTNTGELFF.

The rearrangement joins TRBV6-4 to TRBJ1-5; D uncertain. V shed 5 bases and J shed 1 base, with 9 bases lying between them. The CDR3 has 14 residues. Germline V CDR1 and CDR2: MRHNA, SNTAGT. The CDR3, as DNA: TGTGCCAGCAGTATGATAGCAAGCAATCAGCCCCAGCATTTT. Translating it yields CASSMIASNQPQHF.

J is TRBJ2-1 and V is TRBV5-1, with TRBD2 matching 12 bases. CDR1 is SGHRS and CDR2 is YFSETQ in the germline V gene. The CDR3 is 14 residues long. Losses at the gene ends were 8 bases for V and 5 bases for J; bases not matched to a gene: 5. CDR3 residues: CASQTSGSNNEQFF. CDR3 nucleotides: TGCGCCAGTCAGACTAGCGGGAGCAACAATGAGCAGTTCTTC.